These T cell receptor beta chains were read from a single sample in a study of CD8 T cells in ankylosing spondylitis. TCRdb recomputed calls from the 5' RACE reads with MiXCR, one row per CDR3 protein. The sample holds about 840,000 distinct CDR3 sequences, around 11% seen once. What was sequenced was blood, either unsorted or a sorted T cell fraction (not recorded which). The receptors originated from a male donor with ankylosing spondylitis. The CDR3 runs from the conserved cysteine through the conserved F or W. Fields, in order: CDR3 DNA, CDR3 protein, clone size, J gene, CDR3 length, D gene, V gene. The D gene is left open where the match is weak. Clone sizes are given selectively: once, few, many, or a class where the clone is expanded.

TGTGCCAGCAGTCGGGGAGTTAGGGGCTACACCTTC,CASSRGVRGYTF,few,TRBJ1-2,12,NA,TRBV6-6
TGCAGTGCTAGTGTGTGGGGCGCGGAACAGCCCCAGCATTTT,CSASVWGAEQPQHF,many,TRBJ1-5,14,NA,TRBV20-1
TGTGCCAGCAATGGTGCGGGACGTACAGATACGCAGTATTTT,CASNGAGRTDTQYF,NA,TRBJ2-3,14,NA,TRBV6-1
TGTGCCAGTACGAGCAGGGGGGCGTACAATGAGCAGTTCTTC,CASTSRGAYNEQFF,NA,TRBJ2-1,14,NA,TRBV6-2/TRBV6-3
TGCAGTGCTAGTCTTTGGGGCAGGGCCGGCTACACCTTC,CSASLWGRAGYTF,many,TRBJ1-2,13,NA,TRBV20-1
TGTGCCAGCAACAGGGGACAGGTCTCCTACAATGAGCAGTTCTTC,CASNRGQVSYNEQFF,few,TRBJ2-1,15,TRBD1,TRBV4-2
TGCAGCGTTAGTAGGGGCTCAGAGACCCAGTACTTC,CSVSRGSETQYF,many,TRBJ2-5,12,NA,TRBV29-1
TGTGCCAGCACCCTACTAGCGGGAGGGGATACGCAGTATTTT,CASTLLAGGDTQYF,few,TRBJ2-3,14,TRBD2,TRBV27
TGCAGCGGAGGACACGAAGCTAACTATGGCTACACCTTC,CSGGHEANYGYTF,NA,TRBJ1-2,13,NA,TRBV29-1
TGTGCCAGCAGCCTTTGGACCGGGAGTGGTAACAATGAGCAGCTCTTC,CASSLWTGSGNNEQLF,NA,TRBJ2-1,16,NA,TRBV12-3/TRBV12-4
TGTGCCAGCTCACCGGGAGGGAAGGAGACCCAGTACTTC,CASSPGGKETQYF,NA,TRBJ2-5,13,TRBD2,TRBV18
TGTGCCAGCAGCCGGGATACCTCATGGGGGACCCAGTACTTC,CASSRDTSWGTQYF,many,TRBJ2-5,14,NA,TRBV7-2
TGTGCCAGCAGTTACGCAGGGAGGGGAAAAGAGACCCAGTACTTC,CASSYAGRGKETQYF,many,TRBJ2-5,15,TRBD2,TRBV6-5
TGCGCCAGCAGCTTGTTCGGGACTTCTAATGAGCAGTTCTTC,CASSLFGTSNEQFF,NA,TRBJ2-1,14,NA,TRBV5-1
TGCAGCGCCGACCGGGGGGGTGAAGCTTTCTTT,CSADRGGEAFF,many,TRBJ1-1,11,NA,TRBV29-1
TGTGCCAGCAGTTCCCGGTCCTCGGATTTAAACTATGGCTACACCTTC,CASSSRSSDLNYGYTF,NA,TRBJ1-2,16,NA,TRBV7-2
TGCAGTGCTAACATGGGGGTGGGCAATCAGCCCCAGCATTTT,CSANMGVGNQPQHF,few,TRBJ1-5,14,NA,TRBV20-1
TGTGCCACCAGTGAGACCAGACCAGGCACAGATACGCAGTATTTT,CATSETRPGTDTQYF,many,TRBJ2-3,15,NA,TRBV24-1
TGCAGTGCTAGAGATCCCCAGGGATCAGGGACTGAAGCTTTCTTT,CSARDPQGSGTEAFF,NA,TRBJ1-1,15,NA,TRBV20-1
TGTGCCGGCAAATTAGACGGTCCGGAGACCCAGTACTTC,CAGKLDGPETQYF,few,TRBJ2-5,13,NA,TRBV2
TGTGCCAGCAGCGTCAGCACGACCCAACACTATGGCTACACCTTC,CASSVSTTQHYGYTF,NA,TRBJ1-2,15,NA,TRBV7-2
TGTGCCAGCAGCCCTAACCCCGGGACTAGTCCCTACGAGCAGTACTTC,CASSPNPGTSPYEQYF,few,TRBJ2-7,16,TRBD2,TRBV6-1
TGCAGTGGAGGCGGGAGCGGGGCCTACAATGAGCAGTTCTTC,CSGGGSGAYNEQFF,few,TRBJ2-1,14,TRBD2,TRBV20-1
TGTGCCAGCAGCTTAGGGACAGCTTCTCAGTACTTC,CASSLGTASQYF,NA,TRBJ2-4,12,NA,TRBV7-2
TGCGCCAGCAGCCAAGAGGGTCTGGGAGGGGGTGAAGCTTTCTTT,CASSQEGLGGGEAFF,few,TRBJ1-1,15,NA,TRBV4-3
TGCAGCGTTGCAGGGGGGTACGGTGATGGTTTCTTT,CSVAGGYGDGFF,many,TRBJ1-1,12,TRBD1,TRBV29-1
TGTGCCAGCAGTTACCGGCGTACTGAAGCTTTCTTT,CASSYRRTEAFF,NA,TRBJ1-1,12,NA,TRBV6-2/TRBV6-3